The 8 T cell receptor beta chains listed next were all sequenced from one sample in a study of blood T cell repertoires in COVID-19 (dated by TCRdb to about 2020). Library preparation used the immunoSEQ multiplex PCR assay. TCRdb provides this immuneACCESS table in a form limited to in-frame rearrangements. Some clones are lacking; in checked studies, under half of them reflect an unresolved V gene, and why the rest are absent is not known. The sample table lists approximately 82,000 clones, 75% to 90% of them with a count of one. Less than 1.5% of the sample goes to the ten largest clones. Input material: PBMCs or T cells enriched from blood (not recorded which). Receptor source: a woman aged 45-65 years with acute COVID-19.

This clone appeared a single time. This CDR3 reads CASSVTARTSSGNTIYF. For the CDR3, the DNA is TGTGCCAGCAGTGTGACAGCAAGAACGAGCTCTGGAAACACCATATATTTT. The chain links TRBV6-4 to TRBJ1-3, with D possibly TRBD1 on 5 matching bases. Germline lookup yields CDR1 MRHNA and CDR2 SNTAGT. This CDR3 is built from 17 residues. Trimming removed 4 bases from V and 0 bases from J, with 16 bases in between.

This chain's CDR3 is CASSQAIFSGGAFYWGEQYF. CDR3 sequence (DNA): TGTGCCAGCAGCCAAGCTATTTTTTCGGGGGGCGCTTTCTATTGGGGCGAGCAGTACTTC. The rearrangement links TRBV14 to TRBJ2-7; perhaps TRBD2 as D (7 bases). Looked up from germline, CDR1 is SGHDN and CDR2 is FVKESK. The CDR3 totals 20 residues. The V end lost 1 base, the J end lost 6 bases, and 31 bases lay between the germline ends.

The rearrangement uses TRBV10-3 and TRBJ2-3, with D possibly matching TRBD2 (5 bases). Germline values: CDR1 ENHRY, CDR2 SYGVKD. V was shortened by 2 bases and J by 4 bases, with 16 bases between the two germline ends. The CDR3 sequence is 16 residues long. The CDR3 region has the DNA TGTGCCATCAGTGAGGGGTTGAGCGGAAAGGCAGATACGCAGTATTTT. Its translation: CAISEGLSGKADTQYF.

This chain connects TRBV25-1 to TRBJ1-3, with 7 bases that match TRBD1. V was pared by 2 bases and J by 6 bases, with 4 bases of the junction left unmatched. Germline loops: CDR1 MGHDK, CDR2 SYGVNS. The CDR3 consists of 14 residues. The DNA for the CDR3 is TGTGCCAGCAGTGAAAATCAGGGGGTAAACACCATATATTTT. This gives the protein CASSENQGVNTIYF.

The chain carries TRBV5-1 and TRBJ1-5; 10 nucleotides align to TRBD1. Germline V gene lookup returns CDR1 SGHRS and CDR2 YFSETQ. The CDR3 sequence is 15 residues long. J was trimmed by 4 bases and V by 6 bases; bases with no gene match: 7. CDR3 in amino acids: CASKLTGGMNQPQHF. The CDR3 DNA is TGCGCCAGCAAACTGACAGGGGGCATGAATCAGCCCCAGCATTTT.

The CDR3 loop is CASSLAPGTGNEKLFF. The CDR3 bases are TGCGCCAGCAGCTTAGCCCCCGGGACAGGAAATGAAAAACTGTTTTTT. This sequence joins TRBV5-1 and TRBJ1-4; 8 bases map to TRBD1. Losses at the gene ends were 2 bases for V and 5 bases for J; bases not matched to a gene: 8. CDR1 SGHRS and CDR2 YFSETQ come from the germline V gene. This CDR3 has 16 residues.

CDR3 nucleotide sequence: TGTGCCAGCAGAAAGGGACAGTCCAGGCATACCTATGGCTACACCTTC. Amino acid sequence: CASRKGQSRHTYGYTF. The genes are TRBV6-6 and TRBJ1-2; TRBD1 agrees at 7 bases. J was trimmed by 4 bases and V by 6 bases; bases with no gene match: 14. Per the germline V gene, CDR1 is MNHNY and CDR2 is SVGAGI (reference sequence). The CDR3 runs 16 residues.

The chain uses TRBV14 and TRBJ1-4; no reliable D call. The CDR3 totals 15 residues. The V end was cut by 0 bases, the J end by 5 bases, with 10 bases between. Germline-derived CDR1 and CDR2 are SGHDN and FVKESK. The CDR3 bases are TGTGCCAGCAGCCAAGAACGTGACTACAATGAAAAACTGTTTTTT. Its translation is CASSQERDYNEKLFF.